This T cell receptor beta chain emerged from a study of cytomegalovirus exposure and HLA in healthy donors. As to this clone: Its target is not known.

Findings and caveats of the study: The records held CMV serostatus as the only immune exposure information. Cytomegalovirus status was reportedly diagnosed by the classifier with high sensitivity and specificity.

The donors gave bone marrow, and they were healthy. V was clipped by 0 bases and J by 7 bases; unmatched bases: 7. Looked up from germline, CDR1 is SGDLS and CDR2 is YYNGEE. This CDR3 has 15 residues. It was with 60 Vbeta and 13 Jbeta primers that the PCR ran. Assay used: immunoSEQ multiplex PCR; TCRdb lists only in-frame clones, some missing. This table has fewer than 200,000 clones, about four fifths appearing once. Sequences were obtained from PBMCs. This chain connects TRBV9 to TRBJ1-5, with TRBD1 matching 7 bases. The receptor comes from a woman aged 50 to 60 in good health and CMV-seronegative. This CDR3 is CASSVEGDSRQPQHF. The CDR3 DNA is TGTGCCAGCAGCGTAGAGGGGGACAGTCGCCAGCCCCAGCATTTT.